This entry is about one TCR beta chain. What antigen it recognizes has not been identified. Throughout, gene names and germline sequences are given for the mouse. Read sequence stops 1 residue before the CDR3 end, and the germline J gene provides the missing end. This specimen includes other DNA sequences encoding the same CDR3. V is cut back by 3 bases and J by 6 bases, with 4 bases in the junction unmatched. Including the terminal cysteine and phenylalanine, the CDR3 comprises 14 residues. The DNA covers only part of the CDR3, 39 bases in frame from base 1. The germline V gene encodes CDR1 GKSSPN and CDR2 SITVG. The sample belongs to a study of tissue T cells after allogeneic stem cell transplantation (dated by TCRdb to between 2022 and 2023). In terms of the full investigation: The study profiled TCR beta repertoires across many tissues from research autopsies of patients with and without GVHD, plus mouse models of GVHD. On the human side, the study was prospective and observational, with no blinding or randomization. The paper as a whole reports these results and caveats: The patient cohort was small and varied clinically, and sampling depth was recognized as a limitation. The study did not determine which tissue TCRs were alloreactive or antigen-specific, and some clones might have been persisting host cells. Within patients, how anatomically similar tissues were was a major factor shaping TCR repertoire composition, regardless of disease or transplant status. Only a few T cell clones appeared in more than one patient, yet motif-based clustering showed tissue-specific repertoire signatures that were shared between patients. In both patients and mice, T cells from blood and spleen picked up only a limited part of the TCR repertoire that was detected in tissues.

The library was produced with the immunoSEQ multiplex PCR assay. TCRbeta CDR3 sequencing was done by Adaptive Biotechnologies at survey depth, reporting CDR3 sequences, V/J genes, productive frequency and template counts. TCR beta CDR3 regions were amplified from genomic DNA rather than RNA. The published analysis was carried out like this. Jensen-Shannon divergence was used to quantify pairwise repertoire overlap between tissues, with a value of 1 meaning complete divergence and a value of 0 meaning identical repertoires. Based on pairwise JSD values, tissues were grouped by single-linkage agglomerative hierarchical clustering, and the results were shown as dendrograms. GLIPH2 was run on all patient samples with simulation_depth 1000, kmer_min_depth 3 and cdr3_length_cutoff 8, and groups with more than two unique CDR3s were retained. A standardized tissue-overlap score was generated by extrapolating Jaccard GLIPH-group overlap across patients to a standard repertoire size of 1000 clones. Associations of diversity with clinical or experimental variables used linear mixed-effect models with tissue fixed effects and individual random effects. Not all clones reach the TCRdb copy of this immuneACCESS table, which keeps in-frame sequences only. Checked studies attribute under half of the gap to unresolved V genes and leave the rest unexplained. That table is the source of V, J and clone size, and D and trimming were worked out from the DNA. This sample lists over 7,000 clones; about 63% were detected once. Clones ranked in the top ten supply 0.7% to 0.95% of the sample.

The origin of this receptor is a female BALB/c mouse in good health. In terms of MHC, this strain is H2-d. Material for sequencing was blood. The chain was built from TRBV31 and TRBJ2-7; 14 bases in the middle match TRBD2. The CDR3 amino acid sequence is: CAWSLGLGGREQYF. The CDR3 DNA, read in part, is TGTGCCTGGAGCCTGGGACTGGGGGGGCGTGAACAGTAC.